The T cell receptor (beta chain) described here comes from a study of beta chain features in type 1 diabetes. As concerns this clone: Its antigen is still unknown.

The authors reverse transcribed all of the isolated RNA, so sequencing captured expressed TCRB transcripts. Some clones are missing from TCRdb's copy, which holds only in-frame ones; the method was immunoSEQ multiplex PCR. Here the sample spans 130,000 to 150,000 clones, about 10% being singletons. CD45RO/CCR7/CD25/CD127/CD95/CD27 sorting isolated CD4+ naive, central memory, regulatory and stem cell-like memory cells. Sorted populations all exceeded 95% purity. There are 17 residues in the CDR3. Germline assignment: CDR1 LNHNV and CDR2 YYDKDF (reference sequence). Germline trimming cut 5 bases from V and 0 bases from J; bases unmatched to any gene: 10. Study results and limitations: A possible short-template PCR bias applies equally to patients and controls. High-TCR-expressing cells could be over-represented by cDNA sequencing.

The TCR originated in a young man in good health. The chain uses TRBV15 and TRBJ1-5; 7 nucleotides align to TRBD1. The sample consisted of central memory CD4+ T cells from blood. Here the CDR3 reads CATSVRQGAYSNQPQHF. DNA for the CDR3: TGTGCCACCAGCGTCCGACAGGGAGCATATAGCAATCAGCCCCAGCATTTT.